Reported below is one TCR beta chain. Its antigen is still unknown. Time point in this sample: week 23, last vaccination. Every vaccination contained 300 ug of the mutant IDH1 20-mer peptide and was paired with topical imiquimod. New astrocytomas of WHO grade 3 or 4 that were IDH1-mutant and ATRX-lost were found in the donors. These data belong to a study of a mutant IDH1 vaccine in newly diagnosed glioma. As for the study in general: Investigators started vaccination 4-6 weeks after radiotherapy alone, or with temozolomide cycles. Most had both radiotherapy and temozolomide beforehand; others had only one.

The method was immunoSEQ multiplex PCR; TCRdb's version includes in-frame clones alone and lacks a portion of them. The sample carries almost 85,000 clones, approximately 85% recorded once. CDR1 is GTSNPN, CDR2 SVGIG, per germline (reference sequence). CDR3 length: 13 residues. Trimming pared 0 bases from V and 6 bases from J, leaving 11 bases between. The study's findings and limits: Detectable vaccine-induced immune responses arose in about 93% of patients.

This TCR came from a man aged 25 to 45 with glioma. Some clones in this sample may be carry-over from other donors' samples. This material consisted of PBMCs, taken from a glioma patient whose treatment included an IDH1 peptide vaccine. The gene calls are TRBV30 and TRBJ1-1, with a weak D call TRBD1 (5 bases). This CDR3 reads CAWSVRRGAEAFF. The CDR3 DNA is TGTGCCTGGAGTGTACGGAGGGGAGCTGAAGCTTTCTTT.